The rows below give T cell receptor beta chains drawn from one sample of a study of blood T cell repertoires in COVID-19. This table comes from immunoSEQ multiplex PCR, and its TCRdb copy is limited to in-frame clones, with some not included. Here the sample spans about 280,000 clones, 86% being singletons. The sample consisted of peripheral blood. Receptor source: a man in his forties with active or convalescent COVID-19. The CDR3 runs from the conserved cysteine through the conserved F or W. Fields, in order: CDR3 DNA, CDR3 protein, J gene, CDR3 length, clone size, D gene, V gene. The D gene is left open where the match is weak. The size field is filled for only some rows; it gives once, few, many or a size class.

TGCGCCAGCAGCCACAGGGAAGGGCTTTACAATGAGCAGTTCTTC | CASSHREGLYNEQFF | TRBJ2-1 | 15 | many | . | TRBV4-1
TGTGCCTGGAGTGTGCCAGCGGGGGGCTACACCTTC | CAWSVPAGGYTF | TRBJ1-2 | 12 | . | . | TRBV30
TGTGCCAGCAGCTTCGAGGGACAGGGCACCGGGGAGCTGTTTTTT | CASSFEGQGTGELFF | TRBJ2-2 | 15 | . | TRBD1 | TRBV5-6
TGTGCCATCGCGGCAGGGGCCGAAGGCAATCAGCCCCAGCATTTT | CAIAAGAEGNQPQHF | TRBJ1-5 | 15 | . | . | TRBV10-3
TGTGCCAGCAGTTTAACGGGTTTCGGCTATGGCTACACCTTC | CASSLTGFGYGYTF | TRBJ1-2 | 14 | . | . | TRBV27
TGTGCCAGCAGCTTAGGGAGCGGTTCACCCTATGGCTACACCTTC | CASSLGSGSPYGYTF | TRBJ1-2 | 15 | once | . | TRBV11-3
TGTGCCTGGAGTATTCAGGCTTTCTATGGCTACACCTTC | CAWSIQAFYGYTF | TRBJ1-2 | 13 | . | . | TRBV30
TGCGCCAGCTCTTTATCCGGTCAGTCGGTCGTTGATCGCGGAAATCGGTACGAGCAGTACTTC | CASSLSGQSVVDRGNRYEQYF | TRBJ2-7 | 21 | . | . | TRBV4-1
TGCGCCAGCAGCCAAGGGCTAGCGTTTGAGCAGTTCTTC | CASSQGLAFEQFF | TRBJ2-1 | 13 | . | . | TRBV4-1
TGTGCCAGCAGCTTCGGGTGGTCTCACACCGGGGAGCTGTTTTTT | CASSFGWSHTGELFF | TRBJ2-2 | 15 | . | . | TRBV5-6
TGTGCCCTTCAGGGACAGGGGTTTAGGGGCTACACCTTC | CALQGQGFRGYTF | TRBJ1-2 | 13 | . | TRBD1 | TRBV30
TGTGCCAGCAGCTTATCTCCGAGCAATCAGCCCCAGCATTTT | CASSLSPSNQPQHF | TRBJ1-5 | 14 | . | . | TRBV7-2
TGTGCCAGCAGCTCCCAGGGTAGTGGAAACACCATATATTTT | CASSSQGSGNTIYF | TRBJ1-3 | 14 | . | . | TRBV5-4
TGCGCCAGCAGACTCAGCCGGGACAGAGAAGCTTTCTTT | CASRLSRDREAFF | TRBJ1-1 | 13 | . | TRBD1 | TRBV5-1
TGTGCCAGCAGACTCGGGGGGGCACCAGAGACCCAGTACTTC | CASRLGGAPETQYF | TRBJ2-5 | 14 | . | TRBD2 | TRBV27